This T cell receptor (beta chain) derives from a study of OX40 agonist ivuxolimab in advanced cancers. Across the whole study: Partial response was recorded in three patients: one hepatocellular carcinoma and two cutaneous melanoma cases.

The CDR3 extends over 19 amino acids. The V gene's germline CDR1 is SGHVS and CDR2 FNYEAQ. The germline V and J ends were trimmed by 4 bases and 3 bases, with 24 bases remaining between them. In regard to this clone: Its matching antigen is unknown.

The assay was immunoSEQ multiplex PCR, and TCRdb's table has in-frame clones only and misses some. The profile shows approximately 70,000 clones, roughly 89% of them singletons. The study's findings and limits: Fewer expanded clones were found on average in CD4+ than in CD8+ T cells. Low levels of normalized T-cell clonal expansion also appeared in some nonresponders.

This clonotype was obtained from an adult with an advanced solid tumor such as melanoma, head and neck, liver or kidney cancer. The material was CD4+ or CD8+ T cells sorted from blood, obtained in a trial of the OX40 agonist ivuxolimab. The gene calls are TRBV7-6 and TRBJ2-2; D tentatively fits TRBD1 or TRBD2 (6 bases each). The CDR3 DNA reads TGTGCCAGCAGCTCAGGGACTCGGGGTCGGCAGGGGCACACCGGGGAGCTGTTTTTT. Translated: CASSSGTRGRQGHTGELFF.